This T cell receptor beta chain was recorded in a study of immune evolution from preneoplasia to lung adenocarcinoma. Study-wide points: Top clone frequencies peaked in normal lung, apparently declining through invasive adenocarcinoma. Later-stage lesions seemingly showed higher T cell density and diversity than normal lung.

About this clone: Its antigen is not known. An end of the junction differs from the germline gene, which may be a read error.

CDR3 size: 16 residues. From germline, CDR1 is SNHLY and CDR2 FYNNEI. Libraries were prepared by immunoSEQ multiplex PCR; TCRdb keeps only in-frame clonotypes and omits some of them. The profile shows approximately 8,000 clones, 78% of them singletons. Patient tissue came from resections in Japan or China, 2014–2017. This chain uses TRBV2 with TRBJ1-6; D might be TRBD1 (5 bases). The sample consisted of FFPE adjacent normal lung tissue. The receptor was isolated from a person aged 65-85 years with lung adenocarcinoma. The CDR3 nucleotides read TGTGCCGGCAGACTTGGGGCAGGGCCAAAAGATTCACCCCTCCACTTT. Protein: CAGRLGAGPKDSPLHF.